The rows below give T cell receptor beta chains drawn from one sample of a study of tumor and adjacent non-tumor tissue in lung cancer. TCRdb called the multiplex PCR reads again in MiXCR, with one record for every CDR3 protein. Here the sample spans just over 200,000 distinct CDR3 sequences, about 76% being singletons. Sequencing input: lung tumor tissue. The source of these receptors is a man between 60 and 70 years old with non-small cell lung cancer. The CDR3 runs from the conserved cysteine through the conserved F or W. D genes are given only for firm matches. Some rows mark clone size as missing; the rest say once, few, many or name a class of expanded clone.

clone size: -
D gene: -
V gene: TRBV11-2
CDR3 length: 13
J gene: TRBJ2-2
CDR3 DNA: TGTGCGAGCAGCATAGTTTACACCGGGGAGCTGTTTTTT
CDR3 protein: CASSIVYTGELFF

clone size: -
D gene: -
V gene: TRBV20-1
CDR3 length: 14
J gene: TRBJ2-1
CDR3 DNA: TGCAGTGCAAAGAAGGTGTCGGGCTACAACGGGCAGTTCTTC
CDR3 protein: CSAKKVSGYNGQFF

clone size: -
D gene: -
V gene: TRBV20-1
CDR3 length: 13
J gene: TRBJ2-7
CDR3 DNA: TGCAGTACTAGCGTGGGGACAATGAGTGAGCAGTACTTC
CDR3 protein: CSTSVGTMSEQYF

clone size: -
D gene: TRBD2
V gene: TRBV11-2
CDR3 length: 17
J gene: TRBJ2-7
CDR3 DNA: TGTGCCAGCAGATCCGTGGGACTAACGGGGTCGGGCTACGAGCAGTACTTC
CDR3 protein: CASRSVGLTGSGYEQYF

clone size: many
D gene: -
V gene: TRBV20-1
CDR3 length: 14
J gene: TRBJ1-5
CDR3 DNA: TGCAGTGCTCGGGCAGGCCTCTCCAATCAGCCCCAGCATTTT
CDR3 protein: CSARAGLSNQPQHF

clone size: few
D gene: -
V gene: TRBV30
CDR3 length: 14
J gene: TRBJ1-5
CDR3 DNA: TGTGCCTGGTCGGGGGGACCCTGGGGTCAGCCCCAGCATTTT
CDR3 protein: CAWSGGPWGQPQHF

clone size: many
D gene: -
V gene: TRBV20-1
CDR3 length: 14
J gene: TRBJ1-4
CDR3 DNA: TGCAGTGCTAGAGATGAGGGAACTAATGAAAAACTGTTTTTT
CDR3 protein: CSARDEGTNEKLFF

clone size: -
D gene: TRBD1
V gene: TRBV29-1
CDR3 length: 12
J gene: TRBJ1-4
CDR3 DNA: TGCAGCGTTCGGACAGGGATTGAAAAACTGTTTTTT
CDR3 protein: CSVRTGIEKLFF

clone size: -
D gene: -
V gene: TRBV4-2
CDR3 length: 18
J gene: TRBJ1-2
CDR3 DNA: TGTGCCAGCAGCCCGAAAAGGGACTGTAATTTACGTAACTATGGCTACACCTTC
CDR3 protein: CASSPKRDCNLRNYGYTF

clone size: -
D gene: TRBD2
V gene: TRBV6-5
CDR3 length: 17
J gene: TRBJ2-2
CDR3 DNA: TGTGCCAGCTGTTACTCTTTAGCGGGGGCGAACACCGGGGAACTGTTTTTT
CDR3 protein: CASCYSLAGANTGELFF

clone size: -
D gene: TRBD2
V gene: TRBV7-2
CDR3 length: 16
J gene: TRBJ2-1
CDR3 DNA: TGTGCCAGCAGATCAGCGGCGGGACTAGCGTCGAATGAGCAGTTCTTC
CDR3 protein: CASRSAAGLASNEQFF

clone size: once
D gene: -
V gene: TRBV5-5
CDR3 length: 15
J gene: TRBJ1-5
CDR3 DNA: TGTGCCAGCAGCTTTAGCAGGGGAGTCCATCAGCCCCAGCATTTT
CDR3 protein: CASSFSRGVHQPQHF

clone size: -
D gene: TRBD2
V gene: TRBV11-1
CDR3 length: 17
J gene: TRBJ2-1
CDR3 DNA: TGTGCCAGCATCTTATCTCGGCTAGCGGGAGTCAACGATGAGCAGTTCTTC
CDR3 protein: CASILSRLAGVNDEQFF

clone size: -
D gene: TRBD1
V gene: TRBV11-3
CDR3 length: 14
J gene: TRBJ2-7
CDR3 DNA: TGTGCCAGCAGCCCCGGGACAGGTAAACGCGAGGAGTTCTTC
CDR3 protein: CASSPGTGKREEFF

clone size: -
D gene: -
V gene: TRBV4-1
CDR3 length: 14
J gene: TRBJ2-7
CDR3 DNA: TGCGCCAGTAGCCCAGCAAGGGGGGGCTACGAGCAGTACTTC
CDR3 protein: CASSPARGGYEQYF

clone size: -
D gene: TRBD2
V gene: TRBV11-2
CDR3 length: 15
J gene: TRBJ2-7
CDR3 DNA: TGTGCCAGCAGCCCAAGCTGGGGAGGGACCTACGAGGAGTACTTC
CDR3 protein: CASSPSWGGTYEEYF

clone size: -
D gene: -
V gene: TRBV6-1
CDR3 length: 14
J gene: TRBJ1-4
CDR3 DNA: TGTGCCAGCCTTCCGGACAGAACCAATGAAAAACTGTTTTTC
CDR3 protein: CASLPDRTNEKLFF

clone size: -
D gene: -
V gene: TRBV11-2
CDR3 length: 13
J gene: TRBJ2-7
CDR3 DNA: TGTGCCAGCTGCTTAGGGCTAGCAAGGGAGCAGTACTTC
CDR3 protein: CASCLGLAREQYF

clone size: -
D gene: -
V gene: TRBV6-2/TRBV6-3
CDR3 length: 13
J gene: TRBJ2-7
CDR3 DNA: TGTCCCGGCAGGAATACCCAGGTCTACGAGCAGTACTTC
CDR3 protein: CPGRNTQVYEQYF

clone size: -
D gene: -
V gene: TRBV30
CDR3 length: 12
J gene: TRBJ1-1
CDR3 DNA: TGTGCCTGGAGTGGACAGGACACTGAAGCTTTCTTT
CDR3 protein: CAWSGQDTEAFF

clone size: -
D gene: TRBD1
V gene: TRBV4-3
CDR3 length: 16
J gene: TRBJ2-5
CDR3 DNA: TGCGCCAGCAGCCATGAGGGGACAGGGACGCAAGAGACCAAGTACTTC
CDR3 protein: CASSHEGTGTQETKYF

clone size: -
D gene: -
V gene: TRBV11-1
CDR3 length: 14
J gene: TRBJ2-5
CDR3 DNA: TGTGCCATCAGCCTAGGTTGGAGTCAAGAGACTCAGTACTTC
CDR3 protein: CAISLGWSQETQYF

clone size: -
D gene: -
V gene: TRBV11-3
CDR3 length: 14
J gene: TRBJ1-2
CDR3 DNA: TGTGCCAGCAGCACCGGGGCCCTCGGGCGCGGCTACACCTTC
CDR3 protein: CASSTGALGRGYTF

clone size: -
D gene: TRBD2
V gene: TRBV11-2
CDR3 length: 13
J gene: TRBJ2-5
CDR3 DNA: TGTGCCAGCACGCAGCGGGGATTAGATACCCAGTACTTC
CDR3 protein: CASTQRGLDTQYF

clone size: -
D gene: -
V gene: TRBV6-2/TRBV6-3
CDR3 length: 13
J gene: TRBJ2-7
CDR3 DNA: TGTGCCAGCATGAAGGTAGCATCCTACGAACAGTACTTC
CDR3 protein: CASMKVASYEQYF

clone size: many
D gene: -
V gene: TRBV11-3
CDR3 length: 14
J gene: TRBJ2-7
CDR3 DNA: TGTGCCAGCAGATCCGGGCCCCGTGCCGACGAGCAGTACTTC
CDR3 protein: CASRSGPRADEQYF

clone size: many
D gene: -
V gene: TRBV20-1
CDR3 length: 13
J gene: TRBJ1-4
CDR3 DNA: TGCAGTGCTAGAGCGGGGGGTAATGAAAAACTGTTTTTT
CDR3 protein: CSARAGGNEKLFF

clone size: -
D gene: -
V gene: TRBV11-3
CDR3 length: 19
J gene: TRBJ2-6
CDR3 DNA: TGTGTCAGCAGTTTTACCGGGAGAGGGGCACGGACTGGGGCCAACGTCCTGACTTTC
CDR3 protein: CVSSFTGRGARTGANVLTF

clone size: -
D gene: -
V gene: TRBV6-2/TRBV6-3
CDR3 length: 16
J gene: TRBJ1-5
CDR3 DNA: TGTGCCAGCAAAACAGGCTGGGGGTATAGCAATCAGCCCCAGCATTTT
CDR3 protein: CASKTGWGYSNQPQHF

clone size: -
D gene: -
V gene: TRBV13
CDR3 length: 12
J gene: TRBJ1-3
CDR3 DNA: TGTGCCAGCAGCTTACGCGGAAACATCATATATTTT
CDR3 protein: CASSLRGNIIYF

clone size: -
D gene: TRBD2
V gene: TRBV29-1
CDR3 length: 15
J gene: TRBJ2-3
CDR3 DNA: TGCAGCATTGTCCCGCAGCGGGGAAGCACAGATACGCAGTATTTT
CDR3 protein: CSIVPQRGSTDTQYF

clone size: many
D gene: -
V gene: TRBV20-1
CDR3 length: 15
J gene: TRBJ2-6
CDR3 DNA: TGCAGTGCCGACCACAGTTACTCTGGGGCCAACGTCCTGACTTTC
CDR3 protein: CSADHSYSGANVLTF

clone size: -
D gene: TRBD2
V gene: TRBV5-1
CDR3 length: 15
J gene: TRBJ2-1
CDR3 DNA: TGCGCCAGCAGCTCGAGACTAGCGTCAAACAATGAGCAGTTCTTC
CDR3 protein: CASSSRLASNNEQFF

clone size: few
D gene: -
V gene: TRBV20-1
CDR3 length: 15
J gene: TRBJ1-1
CDR3 DNA: TGCAGTACTCCGCCAGGATGGAGGGATAGTACTGAAGTTTTCTTT
CDR3 protein: CSTPPGWRDSTEVFF

clone size: -
D gene: TRBD2
V gene: TRBV4-1
CDR3 length: 15
J gene: TRBJ2-7
CDR3 DNA: TGCTCCAGCAGCCTCACTAGCGGGGGCCTCTACGAGCAGTACTTC
CDR3 protein: CSSSLTSGGLYEQYF

clone size: -
D gene: TRBD2
V gene: TRBV4-2
CDR3 length: 17
J gene: TRBJ2-3
CDR3 DNA: TGTGCCAGCAGCCAGGGGACTAGCGGGGGGCATAGAGATACGCAGTATTTT
CDR3 protein: CASSQGTSGGHRDTQYF

clone size: -
D gene: -
V gene: TRBV11-3
CDR3 length: 13
J gene: TRBJ2-1
CDR3 DNA: TGTGCCAGCAGCTTTCTGAGGGGTAATGAGCAGTTATTC
CDR3 protein: CASSFLRGNEQLF

clone size: once
D gene: -
V gene: TRBV2
CDR3 length: 15
J gene: TRBJ2-5
CDR3 DNA: TGTGCCAGCAGTGCTCTGGGGGGACCTGGGGAGACCCAGTACTTC
CDR3 protein: CASSALGGPGETQYF

clone size: -
D gene: -
V gene: TRBV12-3/TRBV12-4
CDR3 length: 13
J gene: TRBJ2-5
CDR3 DNA: TGTGCCATTAGTTTATCGGAAAAAGAGACCCAGTACTTC
CDR3 protein: CAISLSEKETQYF

clone size: -
D gene: TRBD2
V gene: TRBV20-1
CDR3 length: 14
J gene: TRBJ2-1
CDR3 DNA: TGCAGTACTAGAGCGGGGGGGAGCTGGGATGAGCAGTTCTTT
CDR3 protein: CSTRAGGSWDEQFF

clone size: many
D gene: TRBD2
V gene: TRBV6-1
CDR3 length: 18
J gene: TRBJ2-7
CDR3 DNA: TGTGCCAGCACCATAAAGGGAATCGGGACTAGCGCAGTTTACGAGCAGTACTTC
CDR3 protein: CASTIKGIGTSAVYEQYF